Listed here are 31 T cell receptor beta chains from one sample, sequenced in a study. TCRdb itself ran the 5' RACE reads through MiXCR, one entry per CDR3 protein. Counted here are some 64,000 distinct CDR3 sequences, about 20% occurring once; the ten biggest clones make up just under 3%. The sample was memory CD4+ T cells sorted from a lymph node. Subset of the sample: memory CD4+ T cells, CD4+CD45RO+CD25-. The receptors derive from a female donor with breast cancer.

The CDR3 nucleotides read TGTGCCAGCAGCGCTCTTGATGGGACAGGGGGGAGAGAGACCCAGTACTTC. This sequence encodes CASSALDGTGGRETQYF. V usage is TRBV9 and J usage is TRBJ2-5; 11 positions agree with TRBD1. With 3 bases clipped from V and 4 bases from J, the junction kept 11 bases outside the gene matches. The CDR3 covers 17 residues. The germline gives CDR1 SGDLS, CDR2 YYNGEE. The full variable domain, rest sourced from reference TRBV9 and TRBJ2-5, is DSGVTQTPKHLITATGQRVTLRCSPRSGDLSVYWYQQSLDQGLQFLIQYYNGEERAKGNILERFSAQQFPDLHSELNLSSLELGDSALYFCASSALDGTGGRETQYFGPGTRLLVL.

This clonotype was counted ten times or more. The CDR3 spells CASSPGTGGAGTTEAFF. Here the CDR3 DNA reads TGTGCCAGCAGTCCCGGGACAGGGGGCGCTGGGACCACTGAAGCTTTCTTT. The V and J genes are TRBV6-2 or TRBV6-3 and TRBJ1-1, with 12 bases lining up with TRBD1. In germline, CDR1 is MNHEY, CDR2 SVGEGT. With 5 bases clipped from V and 4 bases from J, the junction kept 11 bases outside the gene matches. The CDR3 loop spans 17 amino acids.

In DNA form, the CDR3 reads TGTGCCAGCAACTGGGACAGGGGGGCTGAAGCTTTCTTT. Protein product: CASNWDRGAEAFF. This chain links TRBV7-6 with TRBJ1-1; 11 bases are a match to TRBD1. This CDR3 has 13 residues. J was trimmed by 6 bases and V by 7 bases; bases with no gene match: 4. CDR1 SGHVS and CDR2 FNYEAQ come from the germline V gene. Full variable domain (missing parts from reference TRBV7-6 and TRBJ1-1): GAGVSQSPRYKVTKRGQDVALRCDPISGHVSLYWYRQALGQGPEFLTYFNYEAQQDKSGLPNDRFSAERPEGSISTLTIQRTEQRDSAMYRCASNWDRGAEAFFGQGTRLTVV.

V is TRBV18 and J is TRBJ2-1, with D uncertain. The germline gives CDR1 KGHSH, CDR2 LQKENI. The V and J ends lost 6 bases and 6 bases respectively, with 18 bases between them. The CDR3 has 15 amino acids. For the CDR3, the DNA is TGTGCCAGCTCCCCCACAAGGCTAGGAAGCAATGAGCAGTTCTTC. Encoded protein: CASSPTRLGSNEQFF.

This clonotype was detected ten times or more. The V gene is TRBV5-1, the J gene TRBJ1-1; D is possibly TRBD1 (6 bases). Trimming cost V 5 bases and J 3 bases, with 14 bases left between them. CDR3 size: 14 residues. Germline CDR1 and CDR2: SGHRS and YFSETQ. DNA of the CDR3: TGCGCCAGCAGGTCGACAGGCTTGGACACTGAAGCTTTCTTT. It codes for CASRSTGLDTEAFF.

This clonotype was detected a few times. The V call is TRBV12-3 or TRBV12-4, the J call TRBJ2-1; D could derive from TRBD1 or TRBD2 (6 bases each). V gave up 3 bases and J gave up 10 bases, with 19 bases separating them. There are 15 residues in the CDR3. Here the CDR3 reads CASSFRGSGGGEQFF. As DNA, the CDR3 is TGTGCCAGCAGTTTTCGGGGATCCGGAGGGGGAGAGCAGTTCTTC.

About this clonotype itself: With a much larger clone just one base away, this may be a read error. The gene calls are TRBV6-5 and TRBJ1-1; D is unclear. Trimming shortened V by 10 bases and J by 1 base, and 19 bases separated the two germline ends. The CDR3 has 15 residues. Germline V gives CDR1 MNHEY, CDR2 SVGAGI. The CDR3 loop is CANRPNPGKNTEAFF. The CDR3 DNA follows: TGTGCCAACAGACCCAATCCGGGGAAGAACACTGAAGCTTTCTTT.

About this clonotype itself: One end of the junction fails to match germline, which may point to a read error. V and J are TRBV3-1 and TRBJ2-1; 9 positions agree with TRBD2. The CDR3 is made up of 13 amino acids. The germline V gene encodes CDR1 LGHDT and CDR2 YNNKEL (reference sequence). The CDR3 sequence: CASSQGISGSQSF. The CDR3 nucleotides read TGTGCCAGCAGCCAAGGCATTAGCGGGAGTCAGTCCTTC.

This clonotype came up many times. This sequence joins TRBV6-5 and TRBJ2-3; TRBD2 is a possible D gene (5 bases). Germline CDR1 is MNHEY and CDR2 is SVGAGI. V was shortened by 4 bases and J by 4 bases, with 9 bases between the two germline ends. This CDR3 comprises 13 residues. The CDR3 nucleotides read TGTGCCAGCAGTTTACTAGGAGCAGATACGCAGTATTTT. Residues: CASSLLGADTQYF.

This clonotype was counted a few times. J is TRBJ1-1 and V is TRBV7-3; D perhaps matches TRBD1 (5 bases). This CDR3 region has 13 residues. The V gene's germline CDR1 is SGHTA and CDR2 FQGTGA. V lost 5 bases and J lost 11, with 18 bases in between. DNA of the CDR3: TGTGCCAGCAGCCCTATTCCAGGGCGAGGGGCTTTCTTT. As protein: CASSPIPGRGAFF. The variable domain in full, with the rest retrieved from reference TRBV7-3 and TRBJ1-1, is GAGVSQTPSNKVTEKGKYVELRCDPISGHTALYWYRQSLGQGPEFLIYFQGTGAADDSGLPNDRFFAVRPEGSVSTLKIQRTERGDSAVYLCASSPIPGRGAFFGQGTRLTVV.

V usage is TRBV5-1 and J usage is TRBJ2-7; 10 bases match TRBD1. Trimming removed 2 bases from V and 3 bases from J; junction bases left unmatched: 5. There are 15 residues in the CDR3. Germline loops: CDR1 SGHRS, CDR2 YFSETQ. In DNA form, the CDR3 reads TGCGCCAGCAGCTTAGCGGGACAGGGGTTCTACGAGCAGTACTTC. Amino acid sequence: CASSLAGQGFYEQYF. Supplemented by reference TRBV5-1 and TRBJ2-7, the full variable domain reads KAGVTQTPRYLIKTRGQQVTLSCSPISGHRSVSWYQQTPGQGLQFLFEYFSETQRNKGNFPGRFSGRQFSNSRSEMNVSTLELGDSALYLCASSLAGQGFYEQYFGPGTRLTVT.

The chain couples TRBV5-1 to TRBJ2-1; D may be TRBD2 (5 bases). The ends were cut back, 2 bases at V and 8 bases at J, with 11 bases in the middle. The CDR3 runs 13 residues. Germline-derived CDR1 and CDR2 are SGHRS and YFSETQ. CDR3 DNA: TGCGCCAGCAGCTTTACTAGTGTTTATGAGCAGTTCTTC. Its protein product is CASSFTSVYEQFF.

Details on this clonotype: A much larger clone is a single base away; this may be a read error. This likely comes from a read error, as the CDR3 has no conserved phenylalanine or tryptophan at its end. The CDR3 spells CSARPGQGNTEAFC. CDR3 in DNA: TGCAGTGCTAGGCCAGGACAGGGCAACACTGAAGCTTTCTGT. The chain employs TRBV20-1 and TRBJ1-1; 8 bases align to TRBD1. The length of the CDR3 is 14 residues. Germline V gene sequence: CDR1 DFQATT, CDR2 SNEGSKA (reference sequence). Trimming took 3 bases from V and 2 from J; bases not matched to a gene: 5.

This clonotype was observed a handful of times. The CDR3 coding sequence is TGTGCCAGCAAATTCCAGGGGACCTACAATGAGCAGTTCTTC. This encodes CASKFQGTYNEQFF. The chain carries TRBV28 and TRBJ2-1; D perhaps matches TRBD1 (6 bases). Between the trimmed V and J ends, which lost 7 bases and 2 bases, there was a span of 12 bases. CDR1 and CDR2 (germline): MDHEN, SYDVKM. CDR3 length: 14 amino acids.

To note about this clonotype: A read error is likely, as this CDR3 ends without the conserved phenylalanine or tryptophan. The V call is TRBV7-8, the J call TRBJ2-7; TRBD1 matches at 7 bases. Germline CDR1 and CDR2: SGHVS and FQNEAQ. J gave up 6 bases and V 5 bases, and 13 bases lay outside the gene matches. The CDR3 totals 15 residues. The CDR3 nucleotides are TGTGCCAGCAGCGAACCCGGGACAGTCCTATCCGAGCAGTACTGC. Translated: CASSEPGTVLSEQYC.

For this clonotype: Given a much more abundant clone one base away, this may be a read error. This chain uses TRBV5-1 with TRBJ2-3; D not resolved. CDR1 is SGHRS and CDR2 is YFSETQ in the germline V gene. The CDR3 extends over 15 amino acids. CDR3 in DNA: TGCGCCAGCAGCTCTGGCCCCCCGGGCACAGATACGCAGTGTTTT. Translation gives CASSSGPPGTDTQCF.

The J gene is TRBJ2-5, the V gene TRBV20-1; possibly TRBD2 for D (6 bases). The V end was cut by 3 bases, the J end by 2 bases, with 13 bases between. From germline, CDR1 is DFQATT and CDR2 SNEGSKA (reference sequence). The CDR3 sequence is 14 residues long. CDR3 sequence (DNA): TGCAGTGCTAGTCCCATAGCGGAGCAAGAGACCCAGTACTTC. It encodes CSASPIAEQETQYF.

This clonotype was detected ten times or more. The CDR3 sequence is CASSFGAGELFF. CDR3 nucleotides: TGTGCCAGCAGCTTTGGGGCCGGGGAGCTGTTTTTT. The chain combines TRBV7-2 with TRBJ2-2, with D unclear. With 3 bases removed from V and 6 bases from J, the gap between germline ends came to 5 bases. The CDR3 runs 12 residues. Germline CDR1 is SGHTA and CDR2 is FQGNSA.

The chain has TRBV7-2 and TRBJ2-3; a weak D match, TRBD2 (6 bases). Trimming removed 3 bases at V and 7 bases at J, with 8 bases between. The CDR3 sequence is 12 residues long. The germline CDR1 and CDR2 sequences are SGHTA and FQGNSA. CDR3 region: CASSFGGNTQYF. The CDR3 nucleotides are TGTGCCAGCAGCTTCGGGGGTAATACGCAGTATTTT. Variable domain in full (rest from reference TRBV7-2 and TRBJ2-3): GAGVSQSPSNKVTEKGKDVELRCDPISGHTALYWYRQSLGQGLEFLIYFQGNSAPDKSGLPSDRFSAERTGGSVSTLTIQRTQQEDSAVYLCASSFGGNTQYFGPGTRLTVL.

The sample holds a few counts of this clonotype. V gene TRBV7-9 combines with J gene TRBJ2-3; D is undetermined. The germline V and J ends were trimmed by 0 bases and 1 base, with 8 bases remaining between them. From germline, CDR1 is SEHNR and CDR2 FQNEAQ (reference sequence). The CDR3 is 15 amino acids. In DNA form, the CDR3 reads TGTGCCAGCAGCTTAGCAGGGCCCGGCACAGATACGCAGTATTTT. Protein: CASSLAGPGTDTQYF.

The rearrangement links TRBV20-1 to TRBJ2-2; D not resolved. CDR1 DFQATT and CDR2 SNEGSKA come from the germline V gene (reference sequence). The CDR3 extends over 12 amino acids. The V and J ends lost 8 bases and 4 bases respectively, with 11 bases between them. In DNA, the CDR3 is TGCAGTCCCCTCACGAGCACCGGGGAGCTGTTTTTT. Protein sequence: CSPLTSTGELFF.

The chain links TRBV7-2 to TRBJ1-5; possibly TRBD1 for D (6 bases). V lost 5 bases and J 5 bases, leaving 13 bases between the germline ends. Germline CDR1 SGHTA, CDR2 FQGNSA. The CDR3 is made up of 14 amino acids. The CDR3 DNA reads as TGTGCCAGCAGCCAAACAGGGAGGGATCAGCCCCAGCATTTT. It translates to CASSQTGRDQPQHF.

This clonotype was picked up a small number of times. V usage is TRBV3-1 and J usage is TRBJ2-3; D is undetermined. V was clipped by 6 bases and J by 6 bases, with 13 bases between them. Germline loops: CDR1 LGHDT, CDR2 YNNKEL (reference sequence). CDR3 length: 13 residues. This CDR3 is CASRESLSDTQYF. As DNA, the CDR3 is TGTGCCAGCAGAGAGAGTCTATCTGATACGCAGTATTTT.

This clonotype was recorded many times. The chain joins TRBV5-1 to TRBJ2-7, with a possible D match to TRBD2 (6 bases). The length of the CDR3 is 16 residues. Germline lookup yields CDR1 SGHRS and CDR2 YFSETQ. V was cut by 0 bases and J by 1 base, with 14 bases left in between. The CDR3 loop reads CASSLGPASDSYEQYF. The DNA for the CDR3 is TGCGCCAGCAGCTTGGGGCCGGCTAGCGATTCCTACGAGCAGTACTTC.

This clonotype was observed at least ten times. The CDR3 reads CASSPGGPGLAQAEQFF. CDR3 nucleotides: TGTGCCAGCAGCCCGGGGGGTCCGGGACTAGCGCAGGCTGAGCAGTTCTTC. The gene calls are TRBV7-2 and TRBJ2-1; 10 bases align to TRBD2. The trim removed 5 bases at V and 9 bases at J, leaving 16 bases unmatched. The CDR3 length is 17 residues. CDR1 and CDR2 (germline): SGHTA, FQGNSA.

Many counts were recorded for this clonotype. The CDR3: CSARRTAYEQYF. In DNA, the CDR3 is TGCAGTGCCCGACGGACTGCCTACGAGCAGTACTTC. The chain employs TRBV20-1 and TRBJ2-7; D is perhaps TRBD2 (5 bases). Germline-derived CDR1 and CDR2 are DFQATT and SNEGSKA (reference sequence). The V end lost 6 bases, the J end lost 2 bases, and 11 bases lay between the germline ends. This CDR3 has 12 amino acids.

This clonotype has a handful of counts. The chain uses TRBV5-1 and TRBJ2-3, with 7 bases lining up with TRBD1. V trimming: 2 bases; J trimming: 4 bases; junction bases outside the gene matches: 10. CDR3 length equals 16 residues. Germline CDR1 and CDR2: SGHRS and YFSETQ. In DNA, the CDR3 is TGCGCCAGCAGCTTCTCCCCAGGGGGAATGGCAGATACGCAGTATTTT. It is translated as CASSFSPGGMADTQYF.

The chain has TRBV5-1 and TRBJ2-1, with D possibly matching TRBD2 (5 bases). Trimming removed 5 bases from V and 11 bases from J, with 17 bases in between. The CDR3 consists of 13 residues. Germline values: CDR1 SGHRS, CDR2 YFSETQ. The CDR3 region has the DNA TGCGCCAGCAGTCCGGGCAGTAGCGATAAGCAGTTCTTC. Amino acid sequence: CASSPGSSDKQFF.

The chain carries TRBV7-2 and TRBJ2-3, with unresolved D. CDR1 SGHTA and CDR2 FQGNSA come from the germline V gene. With 0 bases removed from V and 4 bases from J, the gap between germline ends came to 8 bases. This CDR3 has 14 amino acids. The CDR3 sequence is CASSLAAASDTQYF. CDR3 coding DNA: TGTGCCAGCAGCTTAGCGGCGGCCTCAGATACGCAGTATTTT.

This chain connects TRBV5-1 to TRBJ1-2; no reliable D call. V was cut by 0 bases and J by 6 bases, with 9 bases left in between. CDR1 SGHRS and CDR2 YFSETQ come from the germline V gene. The CDR3 runs to 13 residues. Written as DNA, the CDR3 is TGCGCCAGCAGCTTGGACATCGTCGATGGCTACACCTTC. This gives the protein CASSLDIVDGYTF.

In this sample, this clonotype turned up many times. The chain carries TRBV7-2 and TRBJ2-2; D gene unclear. Trimming stripped 4 bases from V and 3 bases from J, with 9 bases between. Germline V gene data show CDR1 as SGHTA and CDR2 as FQGNSA. This CDR3 contains 14 residues. The CDR3 region is CASSSRTDTGELFF. For the CDR3, the DNA is TGTGCCAGCAGCTCTAGGACGGACACCGGGGAGCTGTTTTTT.